What follows describes a single T cell receptor (beta chain). This entry belongs to a study of blood T cell repertoires in COVID-19. The wider study: T cells, B-cell-depleted T cells, or PBMCs supplied cDNA or gDNA.

This CDR3 spans 15 amino acids. CDR1 and CDR2 (germline): MNHNY, SVGAGI (reference sequence). The germline V and J ends were trimmed by 0 bases and 0 bases, with 9 bases remaining between them. In the original analysis: By means of reference gene primer amplification, nucleated cell counts were estimated. Measured with immunoSEQ multiplex PCR; TCRdb has only the in-frame clones, and not every one. The V and J calls and clone size come from that table; D and trimming were worked out from the DNA. The table shows 130,000 to 150,000 clones, with 80% to 90% occurring only once. Seattle-derived patients entered the study during active infection and were followed longitudinally.

This chain uses TRBV6-6 with TRBJ2-7; TRBD1 is a possible D gene (6 bases). The sequence came from a woman in her sixties or seventies with COVID-19, enrolled during active disease. The material sequenced was peripheral blood. The CDR3 DNA follows: TGTGCCAGCAGTTACTCGACAGGAAGCTCCTACGAGCAGTACTTC. Its protein product is CASSYSTGSSYEQYF.